The 8 T cell receptor beta chains below all came from one sample that was sequenced in a study of beta chain features in type 1 diabetes. Of the isolated RNA, all was reverse transcribed, and so the sequenced material was expressed TCRB transcripts. Produced via immunoSEQ multiplex PCR; TCRdb's table is partial and in-frame only. The data hold hundreds of thousands of clones, with 15% to 20% observed a single time. Sequenced: naive CD4+ T cells from blood. These receptors came from a woman under 30 in good health.

This clone showed up just a few times. The gene calls are TRBV27 and TRBJ2-7; a weak D match, TRBD2 (5 bases). V lost 3 bases and J 0 bases, leaving 6 bases between the germline ends. Per germline, CDR1 MNHEY and CDR2 SMNVEV (reference sequence). The CDR3 has 13 residues. CDR3 region: CASSFDYSYEQYF. The CDR3 nucleotides read TGTGCCAGCAGTTTTGACTACTCCTACGAGCAGTACTTC.

This clone was seen only a few times. CDR3 sequence: CATSVLAGYEQYF. Here the CDR3 DNA reads TGTGCCACCTCAGTGCTAGCGGGCTACGAGCAGTACTTC. The chain is built from TRBV11-2 and TRBJ2-7, with 8 bases matching TRBD2. V lost 10 bases, J lost 3 bases, and 8 bases stayed unmatched. Germline CDR1 is SGHAT and CDR2 is FQNNGV. The CDR3 contains 13 residues.

This clone has just a few counts. The genes are TRBV18 and TRBJ2-1; 16 bases agree with TRBD2. The V gene end was trimmed by 3 bases and the J gene end by 8 bases; junction bases not matched to a gene: 16. CDR3 length: 20 amino acids. Germline CDR1 reads KGHSH; CDR2 reads LQKENI. Here the CDR3 reads CASSPMVPTGTSGRAYEQFF. The CDR3 coding sequence is TGTGCCAGCTCACCCATGGTCCCCACCGGGACTAGCGGGAGGGCCTATGAGCAGTTCTTC. The complete variable domain, with remaining parts taken from reference TRBV18 and TRBJ2-1, reads NAGVMQNPRHLVRRRGQEARLRCSPMKGHSHVYWYRQLPEEGLKFMVYLQKENIIDESGMPKERFSAEFPKEGPSILRIQQVVRGDSAAYFCASSPMVPTGTSGRAYEQFFGPGTRLTVL.

This clone was detected only a few times. The V and J genes are TRBV27 and TRBJ1-1; 8 bases fit TRBD1. The V and J ends lost 6 bases and 0 bases, in that order; junction bases with no gene match: 6. The CDR3 has 15 residues. The germline gives CDR1 MNHEY, CDR2 SMNVEV (reference sequence). CDR3 sequence reads: CASRARGRMNTEAFF. The CDR3 DNA reads TGTGCCAGCAGGGCCAGGGGGCGGATGAACACTGAAGCTTTCTTT.

To note about this clone: In the same sample, other DNA sequences code for this CDR3. The chain uses TRBV7-2 and TRBJ1-4, with a tentative D call TRBD1 (5 bases). The CDR3 covers 14 residues. Trimming removed 1 base at V and 7 bases at J, with 10 bases between. Germline CDR1 SGHTA, CDR2 FQGNSA. The CDR3 spells CASSLGQGAEKLFF. In DNA form, the CDR3 reads TGTGCCAGCAGCTTAGGGCAGGGTGCTGAAAAACTGTTTTTT.

The J gene is TRBJ2-5, the V gene TRBV4-1; perhaps TRBD1 as D (7 bases). Germline lookup yields CDR1 MGHRA and CDR2 YSYEKL. The V end was cut by 5 bases, the J end by 7 bases, with 14 bases between. This CDR3 region has 13 residues. The CDR3 loop is CASSENRGGTQYF. The CDR3 DNA is TGCGCCAGCAGCGAGAACAGGGGAGGGACCCAGTACTTC.

This clone was observed a handful of times. CDR3 amino acids: CASILREPTDTQYF. The CDR3 region has the DNA TGTGCCAGTATCCTGCGGGAACCCACAGATACGCAGTATTTT. The chain is built from TRBV7-8 and TRBJ2-3; tentatively, D is TRBD2 (6 bases). Trimming took 9 bases from V and 2 from J, leaving 15 bases between them. The CDR3 length is 14 residues. Germline V gives CDR1 SGHVS, CDR2 FQNEAQ. Combining the CDR3 with reference TRBV7-8 and TRBJ2-3 gives the whole variable domain GAGVSQSPRYKVAKRGQDVALRCDPISGHVSLFWYQQALGQGPEFLTYFQNEAQLDKSGLPSDRFFAERPEGSVSTLKIQRTQQEDSAVYLCASILREPTDTQYFGPGTRLTVL.

The V call is TRBV6-5, the J call TRBJ1-2, with a weak D call TRBD1 (5 bases). In germline, CDR1 is MNHEY, CDR2 SVGAGI. This CDR3 is built from 14 residues. The ends were cut back, 6 bases at V and 7 bases at J, with 18 bases in the middle. CDR3 loop: CASSPAGVWSGYTF. CDR3 in DNA: TGTGCCAGCAGCCCCGCGGGGGTCTGGAGTGGCTACACCTTC.